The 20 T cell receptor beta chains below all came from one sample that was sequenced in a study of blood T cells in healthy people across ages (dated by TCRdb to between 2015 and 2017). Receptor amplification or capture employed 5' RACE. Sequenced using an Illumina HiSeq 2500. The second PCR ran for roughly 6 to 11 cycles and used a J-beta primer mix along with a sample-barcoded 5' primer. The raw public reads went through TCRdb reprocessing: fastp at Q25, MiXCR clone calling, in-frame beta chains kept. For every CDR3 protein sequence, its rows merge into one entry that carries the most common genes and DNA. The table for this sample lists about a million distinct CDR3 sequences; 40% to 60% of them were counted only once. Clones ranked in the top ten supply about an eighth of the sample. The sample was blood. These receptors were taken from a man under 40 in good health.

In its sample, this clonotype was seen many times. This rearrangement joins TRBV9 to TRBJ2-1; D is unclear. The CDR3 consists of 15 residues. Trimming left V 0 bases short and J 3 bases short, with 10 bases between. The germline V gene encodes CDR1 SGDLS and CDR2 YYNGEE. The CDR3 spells CASSVGRGSYNEQFF. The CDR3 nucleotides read TGTGCCAGCAGCGTAGGGAGAGGCAGCTACAATGAGCAGTTCTTC.

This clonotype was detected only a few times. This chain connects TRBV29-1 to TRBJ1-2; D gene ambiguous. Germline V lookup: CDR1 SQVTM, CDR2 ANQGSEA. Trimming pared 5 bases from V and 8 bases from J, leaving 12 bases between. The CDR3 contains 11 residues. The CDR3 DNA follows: TGCAGCGTTATGGGTTCGGAAGGCTACACCTTC. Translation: CSVMGSEGYTF.

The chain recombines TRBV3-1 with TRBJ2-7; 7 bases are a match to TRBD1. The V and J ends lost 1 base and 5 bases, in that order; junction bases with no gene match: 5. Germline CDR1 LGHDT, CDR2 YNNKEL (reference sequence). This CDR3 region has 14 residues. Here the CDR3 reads CASSQGTGANEQYF. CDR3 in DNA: TGTGCCAGCAGCCAAGGGACAGGCGCCAACGAGCAGTACTTC.

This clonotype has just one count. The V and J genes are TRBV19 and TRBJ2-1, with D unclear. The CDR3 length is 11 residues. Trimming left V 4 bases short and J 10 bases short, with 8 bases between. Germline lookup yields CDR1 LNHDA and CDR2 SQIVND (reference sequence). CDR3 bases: TGTGCCAGTAGTAAGACTGCAGAGCAGTTCTTC. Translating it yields CASSKTAEQFF.

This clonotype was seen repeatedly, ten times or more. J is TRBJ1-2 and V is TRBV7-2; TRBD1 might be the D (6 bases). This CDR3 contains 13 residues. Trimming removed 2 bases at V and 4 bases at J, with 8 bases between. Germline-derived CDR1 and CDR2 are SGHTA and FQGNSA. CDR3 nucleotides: TGTGCCAGCAGCTTAACAGGGACCTATGGCTACACCTTC. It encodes CASSLTGTYGYTF.

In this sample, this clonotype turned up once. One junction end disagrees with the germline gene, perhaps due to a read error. The CDR3 coding sequence is TGTGCCAGTAGCTTAGCGACAGGGGGATTCAATCAGCCCCAGCATTTT. Residues: CASSLATGGFNQPQHF. The genes are TRBV7-9 and TRBJ1-5; 9 bases map to TRBD1. CDR3 length: 16 residues. Germline-derived CDR1 and CDR2 are SEHNR and FQNEAQ (reference sequence).

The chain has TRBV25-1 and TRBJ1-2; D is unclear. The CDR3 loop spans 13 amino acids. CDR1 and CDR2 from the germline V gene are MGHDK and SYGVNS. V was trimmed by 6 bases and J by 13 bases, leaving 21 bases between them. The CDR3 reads CASSKTGRTVATF. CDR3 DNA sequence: TGTGCCAGCAGCAAAACCGGCAGAACAGTAGCCACCTTC.

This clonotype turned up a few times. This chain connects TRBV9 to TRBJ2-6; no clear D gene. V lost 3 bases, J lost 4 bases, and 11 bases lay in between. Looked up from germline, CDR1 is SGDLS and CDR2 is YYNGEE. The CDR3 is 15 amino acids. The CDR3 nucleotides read TGTGCCAGCAGCGAGTACGGGCTCGGGGCCAACGTCCTGACTTTC. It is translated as CASSEYGLGANVLTF.

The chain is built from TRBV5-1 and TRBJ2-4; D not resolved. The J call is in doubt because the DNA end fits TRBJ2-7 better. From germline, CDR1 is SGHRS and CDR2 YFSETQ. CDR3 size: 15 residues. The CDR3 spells CASSPFEDGSYEQYF. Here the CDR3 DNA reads TGCGCCAGCAGCCCTTTTGAAGATGGAAGCTACGAGCAGTACTTC.

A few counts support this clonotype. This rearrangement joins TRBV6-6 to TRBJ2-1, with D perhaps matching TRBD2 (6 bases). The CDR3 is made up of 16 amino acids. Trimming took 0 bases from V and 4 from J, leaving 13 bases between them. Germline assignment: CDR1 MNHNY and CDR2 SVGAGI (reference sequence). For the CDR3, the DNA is TGTGCCAGCAGTTACTCTATAGCGGCTGGTTACAATGAGCAGTTCTTC. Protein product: CASSYSIAAGYNEQFF.

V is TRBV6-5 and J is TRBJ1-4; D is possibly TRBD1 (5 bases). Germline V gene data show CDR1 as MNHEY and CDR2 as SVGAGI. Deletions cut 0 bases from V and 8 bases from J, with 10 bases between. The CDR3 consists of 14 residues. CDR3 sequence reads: CASSYSMGLEKLFF. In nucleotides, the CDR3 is TGTGCCAGCAGTTACTCGATGGGGCTAGAAAAACTGTTTTTT.

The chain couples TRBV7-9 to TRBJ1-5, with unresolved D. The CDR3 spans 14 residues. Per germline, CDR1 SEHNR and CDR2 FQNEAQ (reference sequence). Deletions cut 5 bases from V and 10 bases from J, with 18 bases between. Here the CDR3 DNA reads TGTGCCAGCAGCCCCCACAGACCGCCGCACCCCCAGCATTTT. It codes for CASSPHRPPHPQHF.

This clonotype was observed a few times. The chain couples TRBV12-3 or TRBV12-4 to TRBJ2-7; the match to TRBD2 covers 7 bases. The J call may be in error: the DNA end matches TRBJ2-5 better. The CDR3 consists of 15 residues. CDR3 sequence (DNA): TGTGCCAGCAGTTCCATTCGGGGGGATAGGGGGACCCAGTACTTC. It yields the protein CASSSIRGDRGTQYF.

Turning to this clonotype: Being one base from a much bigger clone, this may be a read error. The CDR3 DNA is TGTGCCAGCAGGGAACAGGGGAACACCGGGGAGCTGTTTTTT. Translating it yields CASREQGNTGELFF. The chain employs TRBV7-3 and TRBJ2-2; D might be TRBD1 (6 bases). Trimming pared 6 bases from V and 1 base from J, leaving 9 bases between. The CDR3 is made up of 14 amino acids. In germline, CDR1 is SGHTA, CDR2 FQGTGA.

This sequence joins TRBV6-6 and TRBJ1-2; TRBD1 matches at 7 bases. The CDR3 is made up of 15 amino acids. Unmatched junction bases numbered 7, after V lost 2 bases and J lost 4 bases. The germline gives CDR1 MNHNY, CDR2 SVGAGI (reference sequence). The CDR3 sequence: CASSYAHRDSYGYTF. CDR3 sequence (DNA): TGTGCCAGCAGTTACGCTCACCGGGACAGCTATGGCTACACCTTC.

CDR3 coding DNA: TGTGCCAGCAGTGGGCAGGGGGTATACCCCGGGGAGCTGTTTTTT. Protein sequence: CASSGQGVYPGELFF. J is TRBJ2-2 and V is TRBV12-3 or TRBV12-4, with 7 bases aligning to TRBD1. V was pared by 5 bases and J by 6 bases, with 9 bases of the junction left unmatched. The CDR3 runs 15 residues.

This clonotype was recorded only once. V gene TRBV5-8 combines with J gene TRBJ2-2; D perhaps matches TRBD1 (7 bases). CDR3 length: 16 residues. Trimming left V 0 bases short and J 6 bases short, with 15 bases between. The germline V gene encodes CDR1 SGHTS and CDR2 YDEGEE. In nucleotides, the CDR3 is TGTGCCAGCAGCTTGGCGTCAGGGGGGAATGCCGGGGAGCTGTTTTTT. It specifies CASSLASGGNAGELFF.

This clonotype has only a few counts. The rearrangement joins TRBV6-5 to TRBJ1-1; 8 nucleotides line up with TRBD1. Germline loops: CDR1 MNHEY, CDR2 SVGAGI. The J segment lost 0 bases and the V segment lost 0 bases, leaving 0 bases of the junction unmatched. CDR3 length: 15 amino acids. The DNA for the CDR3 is TGTGCCAGCAGTTACTCGACAGGGGTGAACACTGAAGCTTTCTTT. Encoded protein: CASSYSTGVNTEAFF.

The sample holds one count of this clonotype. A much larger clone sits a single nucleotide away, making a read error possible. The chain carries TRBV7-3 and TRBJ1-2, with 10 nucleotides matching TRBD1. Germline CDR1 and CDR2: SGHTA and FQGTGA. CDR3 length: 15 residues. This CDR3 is CTSSLTGTGAYGYTF. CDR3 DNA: TGTACCAGCAGCTTAACCGGGACAGGGGCCTATGGCTACACCTTC.

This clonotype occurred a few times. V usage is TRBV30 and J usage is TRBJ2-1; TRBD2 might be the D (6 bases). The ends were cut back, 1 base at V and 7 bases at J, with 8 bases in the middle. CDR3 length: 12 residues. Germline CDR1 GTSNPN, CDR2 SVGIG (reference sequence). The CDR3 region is CAWSAGGNEQFF. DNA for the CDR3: TGTGCCTGGAGTGCCGGGGGAAATGAGCAGTTCTTC. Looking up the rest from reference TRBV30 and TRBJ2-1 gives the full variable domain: SQTIHQWPATLVQPVGSPLSLECTVEGTSNPNLYWYRQAAGRGLQLLFYSVGIGQISSEVPQNLSASRPQDRQFILSSKKLLLSDSGFYLCAWSAGGNEQFFGPGTRLTVL.